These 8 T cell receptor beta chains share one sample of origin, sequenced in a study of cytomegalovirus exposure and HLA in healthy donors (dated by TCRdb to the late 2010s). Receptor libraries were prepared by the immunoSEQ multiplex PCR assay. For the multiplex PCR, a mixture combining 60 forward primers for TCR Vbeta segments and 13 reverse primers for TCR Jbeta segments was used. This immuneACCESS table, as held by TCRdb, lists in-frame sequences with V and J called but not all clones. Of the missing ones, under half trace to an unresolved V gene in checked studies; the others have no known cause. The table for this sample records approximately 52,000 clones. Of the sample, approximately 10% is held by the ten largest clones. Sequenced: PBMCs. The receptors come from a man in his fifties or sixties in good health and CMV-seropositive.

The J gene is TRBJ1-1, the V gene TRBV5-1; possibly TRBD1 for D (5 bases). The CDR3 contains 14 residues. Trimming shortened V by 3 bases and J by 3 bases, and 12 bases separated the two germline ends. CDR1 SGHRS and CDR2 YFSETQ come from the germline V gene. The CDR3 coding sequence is TGCGCCAGCAGCTCGACGGCGGGGGACACTGAAGCTTTCTTT. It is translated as CASSSTAGDTEAFF.

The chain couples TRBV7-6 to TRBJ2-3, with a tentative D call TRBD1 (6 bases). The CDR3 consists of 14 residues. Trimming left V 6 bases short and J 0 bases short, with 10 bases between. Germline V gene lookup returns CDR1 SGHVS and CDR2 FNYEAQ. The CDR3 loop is CASSFQGSTDTQYF. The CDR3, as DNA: TGTGCCAGCAGTTTCCAGGGGAGCACAGATACGCAGTATTTT.

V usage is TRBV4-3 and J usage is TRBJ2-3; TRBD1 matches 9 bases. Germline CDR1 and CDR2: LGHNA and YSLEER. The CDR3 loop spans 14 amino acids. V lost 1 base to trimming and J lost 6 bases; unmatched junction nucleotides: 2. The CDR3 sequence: CASSQAGTGDTQYF. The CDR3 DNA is TGCGCCAGCAGCCAAGCGGGGACAGGGGATACGCAGTATTTT.

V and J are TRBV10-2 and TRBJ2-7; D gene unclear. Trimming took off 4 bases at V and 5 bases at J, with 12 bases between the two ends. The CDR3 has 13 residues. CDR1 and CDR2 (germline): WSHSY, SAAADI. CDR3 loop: CASSAVPPHEQYF. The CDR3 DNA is TGCGCCAGCAGTGCGGTCCCCCCCCACGAGCAGTACTTC.

CDR3 DNA sequence: TGTGCCAGCAGCTCCCCAAAGCTCGGGGGACGCACAGATACGCAGTATTTT. This sequence encodes CASSSPKLGGRTDTQYF. The chain combines TRBV7-8 with TRBJ2-3, with D maybe TRBD2 (6 bases). The V gene's germline CDR1 is SGHVS and CDR2 FQNEAQ. The CDR3 extends over 17 amino acids. The germline V and J ends were trimmed by 4 bases and 1 base, with 18 bases remaining between them. The variable domain in full, completed from reference TRBV7-8 and TRBJ2-3, reads GAGVSQSPRYKVAKRGQDVALRCDPISGHVSLFWYQQALGQGPEFLTYFQNEAQLDKSGLPSDRFFAERPEGSVSTLKIQRTQQEDSAVYLCASSSPKLGGRTDTQYFGPGTRLTVL.

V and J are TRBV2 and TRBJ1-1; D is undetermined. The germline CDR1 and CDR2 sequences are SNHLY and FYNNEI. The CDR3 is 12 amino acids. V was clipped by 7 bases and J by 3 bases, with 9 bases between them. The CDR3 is CASTGGYTEAFF. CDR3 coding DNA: TGTGCCAGCACGGGCGGGTACACTGAAGCTTTCTTT.

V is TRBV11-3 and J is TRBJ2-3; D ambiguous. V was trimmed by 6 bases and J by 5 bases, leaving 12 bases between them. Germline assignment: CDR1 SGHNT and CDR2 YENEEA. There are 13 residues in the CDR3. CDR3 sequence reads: CASRAPNEDTQYF. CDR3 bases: TGTGCCAGCAGAGCTCCGAATGAAGATACGCAGTATTTT.

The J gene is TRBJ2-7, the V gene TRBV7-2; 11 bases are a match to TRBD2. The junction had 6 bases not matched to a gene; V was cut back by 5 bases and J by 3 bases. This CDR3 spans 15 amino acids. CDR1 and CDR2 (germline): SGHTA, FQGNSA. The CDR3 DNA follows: TGTGCCAGCAGCCCCACTAGCGGGGGATTCTACGAGCAGTACTTC. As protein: CASSPTSGGFYEQYF.